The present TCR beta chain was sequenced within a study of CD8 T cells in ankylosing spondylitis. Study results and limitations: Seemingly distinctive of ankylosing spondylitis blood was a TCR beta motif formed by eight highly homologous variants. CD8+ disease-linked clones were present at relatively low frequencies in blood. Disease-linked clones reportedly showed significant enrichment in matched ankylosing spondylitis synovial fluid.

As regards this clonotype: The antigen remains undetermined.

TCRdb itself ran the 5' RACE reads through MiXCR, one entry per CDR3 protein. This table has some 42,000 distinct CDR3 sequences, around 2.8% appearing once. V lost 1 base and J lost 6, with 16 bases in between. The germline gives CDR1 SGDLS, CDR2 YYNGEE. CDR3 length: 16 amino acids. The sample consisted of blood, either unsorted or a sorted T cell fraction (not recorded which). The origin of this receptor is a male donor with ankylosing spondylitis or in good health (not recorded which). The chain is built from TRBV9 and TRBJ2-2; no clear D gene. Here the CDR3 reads CASSVSSEPLAGELFF. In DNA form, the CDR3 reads TGTGCCAGCAGCGTAAGTTCCGAGCCTCTCGCCGGGGAGCTGTTTTTT.